The text below deals with one T cell receptor (beta chain). The sample originates from a study of blood T cell repertoires in COVID-19. About the study: The United States, Italy and Spain supplied acute and convalescent COVID-19 samples. Sources were T cells, B-cell-depleted T cells, or PBMCs; the material itself was cDNA or gDNA.

Per the authors' pipeline: For nucleated cells, counts were estimated from reference gene primer amplification. Produced via immunoSEQ multiplex PCR; TCRdb's table is partial and in-frame only. V, J and clone size derive from that table, while D and trimming were established from the DNA sequence. Of about 140,000 clones in the sample, around three quarters are singletons; the top ten hold around 13%. The CDR3 has 14 amino acids. V lost 0 bases, J lost 7 bases, and 10 bases lay in between. The germline V gene has CDR1 LGHNA and CDR2 YSLEER. V gene TRBV4-3 combines with J gene TRBJ1-5, with D perhaps matching TRBD1 (6 bases). The receptor was derived from a man at least 80 years old with acute or convalescent COVID-19. Sequencing used peripheral blood. The CDR3 DNA reads as TGCGCCAGCAGCCAAGACAGGGGACGACAGCCCCAGCATTTT. It translates to CASSQDRGRQPQHF.